This TCR beta chain was profiled in a study of blood T cell repertoires in COVID-19. Study overall: The United States, Italy and Spain supplied acute and convalescent COVID-19 samples. Sample material is recorded as cDNA or gDNA derived from T cells, B-cell-depleted T cells, or PBMCs.

Source study methods: How many nucleated cells were present was estimated from reference gene primer amplification. Using immunoSEQ multiplex PCR, the repertoire was profiled, and TCRdb retains in-frame clones only, with some absent. The V and J calls and clone size come from that table; D and trimming were worked out from the DNA. The data contain approximately 30,000 clones, roughly 93% of them seen just once; the ten biggest clones take up 5.2%. This clone was counted only a few times. The germline CDR1 and CDR2 sequences are ENHRY and SYGVKD. The CDR3 is 12 residues long. The V and J ends lost 11 bases and 4 bases respectively, with 14 bases between them.

V usage is TRBV10-3 and J usage is TRBJ1-2; tentatively, D is TRBD1 (5 bases). Material for sequencing was peripheral blood. The sequence was obtained from a human donor in a cohort sampled during active COVID-19. The CDR3: CASWGDPYGYTF. The CDR3 bases are TGTGCCTCATGGGGGGACCCCTATGGCTACACCTTC.